This passage covers 19 T cell receptor beta chains from one sample sequenced in a study of T cell responses to AZD1222 COVID-19 vaccine. This table comes from immunoSEQ multiplex PCR, and its TCRdb copy is limited to in-frame clones, with some not included. The table records 100,000 to 150,000 clones, 65% to 90% of them present only once. Sequences were derived from peripheral blood, sampled 28 days after the second AZD1222 dose. All receptors come from an adult who received the AZD1222 COVID-19 vaccine.

The genes are TRBV6-5 and TRBJ2-3; D unresolved. Germline CDR1 is MNHEY and CDR2 is SVGAGI. CDR3 length: 13 residues. Trimming removed 6 bases at V and 1 base at J, with 8 bases between. CDR3 region: CASSAPGTDTQYF. As DNA, the CDR3 is TGTGCCAGCAGCGCACCCGGCACAGATACGCAGTATTTT.

This clone was seen only a few times. J is TRBJ1-2 and V is TRBV5-5, with 7 bases identical to TRBD1. The CDR3 is 15 amino acids. Per the germline V gene, CDR1 is SGHKS and CDR2 is YYEKEE (reference sequence). The junction had 8 bases not matched to a gene; V was cut back by 0 bases and J by 6 bases. CDR3 in amino acids: CASSLGPTGRNGYTF. CDR3 in DNA: TGTGCCAGCAGCTTGGGACCGACAGGGCGGAATGGCTACACCTTC.

The gene calls are TRBV6-5 and TRBJ1-2; TRBD1 might be the D (6 bases). V lost 7 bases, J lost 8 bases, and 20 bases lay in between. Germline CDR1 reads MNHEY; CDR2 reads SVGAGI. The CDR3 covers 14 residues. CDR3 in DNA: TGTGCCAGCACCCCCGGCCTCCAGGGGTTCGGCTACACCTTC. Its protein is CASTPGLQGFGYTF.

The chain recombines TRBV2 with TRBJ2-5, with 7 nucleotides matching TRBD1. The CDR3 runs to 11 residues. V trimming: 7 bases; J trimming: 5 bases; junction bases outside the gene matches: 1. The V gene's germline CDR1 is SNHLY and CDR2 FYNNEI. The CDR3 here is CASTRGETQYF. Written as DNA, the CDR3 is TGTGCCAGCACCAGGGGGGAGACCCAGTACTTC.

The rearrangement links TRBV20-1 to TRBJ2-5; D perhaps matches TRBD2 (6 bases). Germline V gene data show CDR1 as DFQATT and CDR2 as SNEGSKA (reference sequence). V was clipped by 7 bases and J by 2 bases, with 8 bases between them. The CDR3 runs to 11 residues. The CDR3 coding sequence is TGCAGTGGGCGGGAACAAGAGACCCAGTACTTC. It specifies CSGREQETQYF.

The rearrangement uses TRBV28 and TRBJ2-7, with D perhaps matching TRBD1 (5 bases). Trimming shortened V by 0 bases and J by 2 bases, and 8 bases separated the two germline ends. This CDR3 region has 14 residues. Germline V gene lookup returns CDR1 MDHEN and CDR2 SYDVKM. This CDR3 reads CASSLWDTPYEQYF. As DNA, the CDR3 is TGTGCCAGCAGTTTATGGGACACCCCCTACGAGCAGTACTTC.

This clone was recorded once. The J gene is TRBJ2-2, the V gene TRBV29-1; 8 nucleotides line up with TRBD1. The CDR3 is made up of 12 amino acids. Germline loops: CDR1 SQVTM, CDR2 ANQGSEA. With V trimmed by 6 bases and J by 8 bases, 5 bases remained unmatched. As DNA, the CDR3 is TGCAGCGTCGGACAGGGAAGAGGGGAGCTGTTTTTT. The encoded protein is CSVGQGRGELFF.

The chain has TRBV7-8 and TRBJ1-1; a possible D gene is TRBD1 (5 bases). Trimming cost V 5 bases and J 1 base, with 11 bases left between them. This CDR3 comprises 14 residues. CDR1 SGHVS and CDR2 FQNEAQ come from the germline V gene. The DNA of the CDR3 is TGTGCCAGCAGCATCAGGGAACAGAACACTGAAGCTTTCTTT. Translation gives CASSIREQNTEAFF.

The chain recombines TRBV27 with TRBJ1-3; maybe TRBD1 (5 bases). V shed 0 bases and J shed 7 bases, with 10 bases lying between them. CDR1 and CDR2 from the germline V gene are MNHEY and SMNVEV (reference sequence). This CDR3 is 14 amino acids long. This CDR3 is CASSLSIWGNTIYF. The CDR3 DNA follows: TGTGCCAGCAGTTTATCGATCTGGGGGAACACCATATATTTT.

J is TRBJ2-3 and V is TRBV11-3, with 9 positions matching TRBD1. Looked up from germline, CDR1 is SGHNT and CDR2 is YENEEA. With V trimmed by 3 bases and J by 2 bases, 6 bases remained unmatched. The CDR3 runs 16 residues. The CDR3 loop reads CASSLGQGEYTDTQYF. CDR3 in DNA: TGTGCCAGCAGCTTGGGACAGGGTGAATACACAGATACGCAGTATTTT.

The gene calls are TRBV6-5 and TRBJ1-6; 9 bases fit TRBD1. Germline V gives CDR1 MNHEY, CDR2 SVGAGI. V was clipped by 2 bases and J by 10 bases; unmatched bases: 9. The CDR3 runs 16 residues. For the CDR3, the DNA is TGTGCCAGCAGTTACCAACGGACAGGGGTAAAATCACCCCTCCACTTT. It encodes CASSYQRTGVKSPLHF.

This clone was seen a handful of times. The chain uses TRBV5-1 and TRBJ2-7; unclear D gene. V lost 0 bases and J 6 bases, leaving 10 bases between the germline ends. The CDR3 runs to 13 residues. In germline, CDR1 is SGHRS, CDR2 YFSETQ. The CDR3 protein is CASSLGLMSEQYF. In DNA, the CDR3 is TGCGCCAGCAGCTTGGGCCTTATGAGCGAGCAGTACTTC.

The J gene is TRBJ1-1, the V gene TRBV27; D not resolved. V lost 7 bases, J lost 1 base, and 10 bases lay in between. There are 13 residues in the CDR3. The germline CDR1 and CDR2 sequences are MNHEY and SMNVEV (reference sequence). DNA of the CDR3: TGTGCCAGCACAAACAGACCGAACACTGAAGCTTTCTTT. It specifies CASTNRPNTEAFF.

The rearrangement links TRBV5-1 to TRBJ1-4; the match to TRBD1 covers 7 bases. The CDR3 runs to 16 residues. With 3 bases clipped from V and 1 base from J, the junction kept 6 bases outside the gene matches. From germline, CDR1 is SGHRS and CDR2 YFSETQ. The CDR3 protein is CASSSITGETNEKLFF. In DNA, the CDR3 is TGCGCCAGCAGCTCTATAACAGGGGAAACTAATGAAAAACTGTTTTTT.

This clone appeared a few times. The J gene is TRBJ2-7, the V gene TRBV7-9, with 14 nucleotides matching TRBD2. With V trimmed by 2 bases and J by 4 bases, 7 bases remained unmatched. Germline V lookup: CDR1 SEHNR, CDR2 FQNEAQ (reference sequence). The length of the CDR3 is 17 residues. The chain's CDR3 is CASSLIEGTSGGYEQYF. CDR3 sequence (DNA): TGTGCCAGCAGCTTAATAGAAGGGACTAGCGGGGGATACGAGCAGTACTTC.

J is TRBJ1-5 and V is TRBV10-2; D remains unclear. The CDR3 is made up of 14 amino acids. The germline gives CDR1 WSHSY, CDR2 SAAADI. V was cut by 2 bases and J by 5 bases, with 10 bases left in between. CDR3 in amino acids: CASSEEARHQPQHF. CDR3 in DNA: TGCGCCAGCAGTGAGGAGGCCCGGCATCAGCCCCAGCATTTT.

The chain is built from TRBV12-3 or TRBV12-4 and TRBJ2-1; D remains ambiguous. There are 13 residues in the CDR3. Trimming removed 3 bases at V and 9 bases at J, with 12 bases between. The DNA for the CDR3 is TGTGCCAGCAGTTTCCAGTTGTCCGGTGAGCAGTTCTTC. Amino acids: CASSFQLSGEQFF.

This chain connects TRBV2 to TRBJ1-5; unclear D gene. CDR3 length equals 15 residues. V lost 6 bases to trimming and J lost 1 base, with 13 bases between them. CDR1 is SNHLY and CDR2 is FYNNEI in the germline V gene. In DNA, the CDR3 is TGTGCCAGCAGGGCCTGGACGGGGAGCAATCAGCCCCAGCATTTT. Its protein is CASRAWTGSNQPQHF.

The chain uses TRBV10-1 and TRBJ1-6, with no clear D. Trimming pared 7 bases from V and 0 bases from J, leaving 16 bases between. This CDR3 region has 17 residues. CDR1 is WNHNN and CDR2 is SYGVQD in the germline V gene (reference sequence). Written as DNA, the CDR3 is TGCGCCAGCATAGTGGTGAGCAAGAGCTCCTATAATTCACCCCTCCACTTT. Protein: CASIVVSKSSYNSPLHF.